The present T cell receptor (beta chain) was sequenced within a study of T cell clones after liver transplantation. The data were produced by immunoSEQ multiplex PCR, yet TCRdb's version contains in-frame clones alone and is incomplete. The sample yields 40,000 to 65,000 clones, 65% to 85% seen once. Study findings and constraints: Low donor cell numbers restricted donor-reactive repertoire measurement in a couple of subjects.

About this clone: Its matching antigen is unknown. An end of the junction does not agree with germline; a read error may underlie this.

The CDR3 contains 16 residues. From germline, CDR1 is SSHAT and CDR2 FNYEAQ (reference sequence). The V gene is TRBV7-7, the J gene TRBJ2-3; TRBD2 aligns across 11 bases. The sample was CD4+ T cells from blood, taken before liver transplant. This TCR was sampled from a human donor who received a liver transplant. The CDR3 region is CASSRGTSGFTDTQYF. DNA of the CDR3: TGTGCTAGCAGCCGGGGGACTAGCGGATTCACAGATACGCAGTATTTT.